One and the same sample provided the 17 T cell receptor beta chains below, sequenced in a study of CD8 T cells in ankylosing spondylitis. Using its own MiXCR run on the 5' RACE reads, TCRdb lists one record per CDR3 protein. The profile shows approximately 190,000 distinct CDR3 sequences, 10% to 15% of them singletons. Source material: blood, either unsorted or a sorted T cell fraction (not recorded which). Receptors were obtained from a female donor with ankylosing spondylitis or in good health (not recorded which).

This clonotype appeared many times. The chain uses TRBV20-1 and TRBJ2-7, with D possibly TRBD2 on 6 matching bases. The V gene lost 0 bases and the J gene lost 3 bases, with 15 bases spanning the gap. This CDR3 has 15 amino acids. The germline V gene encodes CDR1 DFQATT and CDR2 SNEGSKA (reference sequence). CDR3 protein: CSARDGGRGNYEQYF. CDR3 DNA: TGCAGTGCTAGAGATGGGGGACGGGGGAACTACGAGCAGTACTTC.

The rearrangement links TRBV6-1 to TRBJ2-7, with 9 nucleotides matching TRBD1. The CDR3 loop spans 16 amino acids. Germline V gene sequence: CDR1 MNHNS, CDR2 SASEGT. The J segment lost 4 bases and the V segment lost 5 bases, leaving 12 bases of the junction unmatched. The CDR3 nucleotides are TGTGCCAGCAGTCTAGGAACAGGGGGCGCCCCGTACGAGCAGTACTTC. This encodes CASSLGTGGAPYEQYF.

This clonotype was seen a handful of times. The rearrangement joins TRBV20-1 to TRBJ2-3; 8 nucleotides line up with TRBD2. This CDR3 is 16 amino acids long. Losses at the gene ends were 0 bases for V and 4 bases for J; bases not matched to a gene: 9. Germline CDR1 and CDR2: DFQATT and SNEGSKA (reference sequence). Here the CDR3 reads CSARDPAGVMADTQYF. Written as DNA, the CDR3 is TGCAGTGCTAGAGATCCAGCGGGAGTGATGGCAGATACGCAGTATTTT.

V gene TRBV6-6 combines with J gene TRBJ1-2; unclear D gene. CDR1 and CDR2 from the germline V gene are MNHNY and SVGAGI (reference sequence). This CDR3 has 12 amino acids. The V end lost 6 bases, the J end lost 3 bases, and 8 bases lay between the germline ends. The CDR3 bases are TGTGCCAGCAGCAAAGGTGACTATGGCTACACCTTC. Translating it yields CASSKGDYGYTF.

About this clonotype itself: A read error may be the cause here, since a much bigger clone is one base away. The gene calls are TRBV7-3 and TRBJ2-1; 7 bases fit TRBD1. The CDR3 covers 13 residues. Looked up from germline, CDR1 is SGHTA and CDR2 is FQGTGA. The CDR3 nucleotides are TGTGCCAGCAGCACACAAGGGGGCAATAAGCAGTTCTTC. Its translation: CASSTQGGNKQFF.

This clonotype showed up many times. The chain recombines TRBV5-6 with TRBJ2-1; D call uncertain. The V gene lost 4 bases and the J gene lost 8 bases, with 10 bases spanning the gap. CDR1 is SGHDT and CDR2 is YYEEEE in the germline V gene. The CDR3 runs 12 residues. For the CDR3, the DNA is TGTGCCAGCAGCCTTGTTGGGGATGAGCAGTTCTTC. Translated, it gives CASSLVGDEQFF.

For this clonotype: One end of the junction varies from germline; a read error may be responsible. The chain couples TRBV7-9 to TRBJ2-7; D is perhaps TRBD1 (6 bases). There are 12 residues in the CDR3. The germline CDR1 and CDR2 sequences are SEHNR and FQNEAQ (reference sequence). The CDR3 loop reads CASSTETGARSF. DNA for the CDR3: TGTGCCAGCAGCACGGAGACAGGAGCGAGATCTTTC.

The CDR3 sequence: CASSLGAISRTEAFF. The CDR3 DNA is TGTGCCAGCAGCTTAGGAGCGATATCTCGTACTGAAGCTTTCTTT. The V and J genes are TRBV7-8 and TRBJ1-1; D uncertain. CDR1 SGHVS and CDR2 FQNEAQ come from the germline V gene. V gave up 1 base and J gave up 5 bases, with 14 bases separating them. The CDR3 extends over 15 amino acids.

With respect to this clonotype: A much larger clone differs by one base, so this may be a read error. The chain uses TRBV29-1 and TRBJ2-1; the D gene is possibly TRBD1 (5 bases). Trimming left V 4 bases short and J 4 bases short, with 14 bases between. Germline-derived CDR1 and CDR2 are SQVTM and ANQGSEA. The CDR3 length is 14 residues. The CDR3 is CSVGWTIVYNEQFF. The CDR3 nucleotides read TGCAGCGTTGGGTGGACAATAGTTTACAATGAGCAGTTCTTC.

This clonotype was recorded at least ten times. The chain employs TRBV20-1 and TRBJ1-1, with a tentative D call TRBD1 (5 bases). Trimming left V 1 base short and J 10 bases short, with 16 bases between. CDR1 is DFQATT, CDR2 SNEGSKA, per germline (reference sequence). The CDR3 is made up of 13 amino acids. The CDR3 here is CSARGGVVLGAFF. The CDR3 DNA is TGCAGTGCTAGAGGAGGGGTGGTATTAGGAGCTTTCTTT.

This clonotype was counted many times. This sequence joins TRBV12-3 or TRBV12-4 and TRBJ2-2; 7 bases are a match to TRBD1. J was trimmed by 6 bases and V by 5 bases; bases with no gene match: 6. There are 14 residues in the CDR3. CDR3 sequence (DNA): TGTGCCAGCAGTCTAGGACAGGAGGCCGGGGAGCTGTTTTTT. As protein: CASSLGQEAGELFF.

This clonotype was observed a few times. The rearrangement uses TRBV14 and TRBJ2-5; D is uncertain. Per germline, CDR1 SGHDN and CDR2 FVKESK. The length of the CDR3 is 15 residues. The V gene lost 2 bases and the J gene lost 2 bases, with 12 bases spanning the gap. The CDR3 protein is CASSQPTLPQETQYF. CDR3 nucleotide sequence: TGTGCCAGCAGCCAACCCACCCTACCACAAGAGACCCAGTACTTC.

At least ten counts were recorded for this clonotype. The chain has TRBV7-4 and TRBJ1-1; unclear D gene. The V end lost 1 base, the J end lost 4 bases, and 19 bases lay between the germline ends. Germline V gives CDR1 SGHVT, CDR2 SQSDAQ. CDR3 length equals 17 residues. DNA for the CDR3: TGTGCCAGCAGCTTAGGGGGAGTGACTCCCGCGTGCACTGAAGCTTTCTTT. Its translation is CASSLGGVTPACTEAFF.

This clonotype was recorded at least ten times. The chain's CDR3 is CASSFQGNGYTF. For the CDR3, the DNA is TGTGCCAGCAGCTTCCAGGGGAATGGCTACACCTTC. The V and J genes are TRBV11-2 and TRBJ1-2, with D possibly matching TRBD1 (6 bases). CDR1 is SGHAT and CDR2 is FQNNGV in the germline V gene. Trimming took off 3 bases at V and 6 bases at J, with 8 bases between the two ends. CDR3 length equals 12 residues.

This rearrangement joins TRBV25-1 to TRBJ2-1; TRBD2 aligns across 14 bases. The CDR3 loop spans 15 amino acids. Per germline, CDR1 MGHDK and CDR2 SYGVNS. After removal of 6 bases from V and 9 bases from J, the junction contained 7 bases not matched to a gene. The chain's CDR3 is CASRATSGRAVEQFF. CDR3 nucleotide sequence: TGTGCCAGCAGAGCGACTAGCGGGAGGGCCGTTGAGCAGTTCTTC. Supplemented by reference TRBV25-1 and TRBJ2-1, the full variable domain reads EADIYQTPRYLVIGTGKKITLECSQTMGHDKMYWYQQDPGMELHLIHYSYGVNSTEKGDLSSESTVSRIRTEHFPLTLESARPSHTSQYLCASRATSGRAVEQFFGPGTRLTVL.

A remark on this clonotype: A much larger clone differs by one base, so this may be a read error. The V gene is TRBV12-3 or TRBV12-4, the J gene TRBJ2-5; 9 bases agree with TRBD1. TRBJ2-1 matches the DNA end more closely, so the J call is doubtful. The length of the CDR3 is 15 residues. CDR3 residues: CASSSDRGERETQFF. For the CDR3, the DNA is TGTGCCAGCAGTTCGGACAGGGGAGAGAGAGAGACCCAGTTCTTC.

This clonotype was seen just once. The rearrangement joins TRBV5-1 to TRBJ2-7; the match to TRBD1 covers 9 bases. CDR1 and CDR2 from the germline V gene are SGHRS and YFSETQ. V was clipped by 4 bases and J by 3 bases; unmatched bases: 8. The CDR3 sequence is 15 residues long. The CDR3: CASSTPDRGYYEQYF. DNA for the CDR3: TGCGCCAGCAGCACTCCCGACAGGGGGTACTACGAGCAGTACTTC.